A single sample is the source of the 22 T cell receptor beta chains below, sequenced in a study of T-cell memory formation after mild COVID-19. One entry per CDR3 protein results from TCRdb running MiXCR on the 5' RACE reads. The sample lists some 490,000 distinct CDR3 sequences; around a sixth were seen once. The sample taken for sequencing was PBMCs or a T cell subset sorted from them (not recorded which). Every receptor here comes from an adult woman who had mild COVID-19 (a few samples of this study predate the infection). Cell type and time point are not known.

This clonotype occurred many times. The gene calls are TRBV5-6 and TRBJ2-3; D gene ambiguous. Trimming took 0 bases from V and 7 from J, leaving 3 bases between them. Germline CDR1 is SGHDT and CDR2 is YYEEEE. The CDR3 is made up of 11 amino acids. CDR3 DNA: TGTGCCAGCAGCTTGGGAAATACGCAGTATTTT. Its protein product is CASSLGNTQYF.

This chain connects TRBV3-1 to TRBJ2-1, with D perhaps TRBD2 (5 bases). V was clipped by 4 bases and J by 0 bases, with 13 bases between them. The CDR3 covers 16 residues. Germline V CDR1 and CDR2: LGHDT, YNNKEL (reference sequence). This CDR3 is CASSPTDLSSYNEQFF. In DNA form, the CDR3 reads TGTGCCAGCAGCCCGACGGACTTGAGCTCCTACAATGAGCAGTTCTTC.

This clonotype was counted a few times. The J gene is TRBJ1-1, the V gene TRBV6-2 or TRBV6-3; 7 bases map to TRBD1. Trimming cost V 6 bases and J 6 bases; bases outside gene matches: 4. CDR3 length: 12 amino acids. CDR1 MNHEY and CDR2 SVGEGT come from the germline V gene. For the CDR3, the DNA is TGTGCCAGCAGGCCAGGGGGACCTGAAGCTTTCTTT. Translating it yields CASRPGGPEAFF.

The J gene is TRBJ1-5, the V gene TRBV18; 9 bases line up with TRBD1. Trimming took 3 bases from V and 6 from J; bases not matched to a gene: 9. From germline, CDR1 is KGHSH and CDR2 LQKENI. This CDR3 is built from 16 residues. The CDR3 sequence: CASSPSRDRVGQPQHF. CDR3 bases: TGTGCCAGCTCACCGTCCCGGGACAGGGTAGGTCAGCCCCAGCATTTT.

Only a few counts were recorded for this clonotype. This rearrangement joins TRBV12-3 or TRBV12-4 to TRBJ2-5; a possible D gene is TRBD2 (5 bases). Trimming removed 3 bases at V and 9 bases at J, with 11 bases between. The CDR3 length is 12 residues. CDR3 sequence: CASSLSTGSQYF. CDR3 DNA sequence: TGTGCCAGCAGTTTGAGTACGGGGTCCCAGTACTTC.

This clonotype was counted between two and nine times. Here the CDR3 reads CASSLSGAGVTDTQYF. For the CDR3, the DNA is TGTGCCAGCAGCTTGTCCGGAGCGGGAGTAACAGATACGCAGTATTTT. The chain has TRBV5-5 and TRBJ2-3, with 8 bases aligning to TRBD2. CDR3 length: 16 residues. V lost 1 base to trimming and J lost 3 bases; unmatched junction nucleotides: 7. The germline V gene encodes CDR1 SGHKS and CDR2 YYEKEE (reference sequence). Variable domain in full (rest from reference TRBV5-5 and TRBJ2-3): DAGVTQSPTHLIKTRGQQVTLRCSPISGHKSVSWYQQVLGQGPQFIFQYYEKEERGRGNFPDRFSARQFPNYSSELNVNALLLGDSALYLCASSLSGAGVTDTQYFGPGTRLTVL.

This clonotype was seen a handful of times. J is TRBJ2-1 and V is TRBV9, with 7 bases aligning to TRBD2. Germline V CDR1 and CDR2: SGDLS, YYNGEE. The CDR3 sequence is 18 residues long. Trimming at V came to 0 bases and at J to 0 bases, leaving 9 bases not matched to a gene. In DNA form, the CDR3 reads TGTGCCAGCAGCGTAGGATGGGGGAGGGCTAGCTCCTACAATGAGCAGTTCTTC. Translation gives CASSVGWGRASSYNEQFF.

There are many counts of this clonotype. The DNA for the CDR3 is TGTGCCAGCAGCCGACGGGCACAAGATACGCAGTATTTT. This gives the protein CASSRRAQDTQYF. The genes are TRBV5-6 and TRBJ2-3; D not certain. Germline loops: CDR1 SGHDT, CDR2 YYEEEE. The V and J ends lost 4 bases and 5 bases respectively, with 11 bases between them. CDR3 length: 13 residues.

This sequence joins TRBV5-1 and TRBJ2-1; 8 bases are shared with TRBD1. V was clipped by 4 bases and J by 3 bases; unmatched bases: 9. Germline values: CDR1 SGHRS, CDR2 YFSETQ. The CDR3 is made up of 16 amino acids. The CDR3 loop is CASSLTTGVRYNEQFF. DNA for the CDR3: TGCGCCAGCAGCCTTACGACAGGGGTACGCTACAATGAGCAGTTCTTC.

The rearrangement uses TRBV7-2 and TRBJ1-2; TRBD1 might be the D (5 bases). This CDR3 comprises 16 residues. Looked up from germline, CDR1 is SGHTA and CDR2 is FQGNSA. The germline V and J ends were trimmed by 2 bases and 2 bases, with 15 bases remaining between them. The CDR3 loop reads CASSLNPTGGNYGYTF. The CDR3 nucleotides read TGTGCCAGCAGCTTAAACCCCACAGGAGGGAACTATGGCTACACCTTC.

This clonotype was found many times. The gene calls are TRBV29-1 and TRBJ1-2; D unclear. This CDR3 comprises 12 residues. Trimming took 4 bases from V and 3 from J, leaving 9 bases between them. Germline values: CDR1 SQVTM, CDR2 ANQGSEA. Here the CDR3 DNA reads TGCAGCGTTGGGGGAAACCACTATGGCTACACCTTC. This codes for CSVGGNHYGYTF.

V usage is TRBV7-2 and J usage is TRBJ2-1; D is perhaps TRBD1 (6 bases). This CDR3 is built from 18 residues. Per the germline V gene, CDR1 is SGHTA and CDR2 is FQGNSA. Deletions cut 2 bases from V and 5 bases from J, with 22 bases between. As DNA, the CDR3 is TGTGCCAGCAGCTTAATAGAATTAGGGGGTCTGAACGACAATGAGCAGTTCTTC. Protein: CASSLIELGGLNDNEQFF. Variable domain in full (rest from reference TRBV7-2 and TRBJ2-1): GAGVSQSPSNKVTEKGKDVELRCDPISGHTALYWYRQSLGQGLEFLIYFQGNSAPDKSGLPSDRFSAERTGGSVSTLTIQRTQQEDSAVYLCASSLIELGGLNDNEQFFGPGTRLTVL.

This clonotype was counted between two and nine times. The chain couples TRBV6-5 to TRBJ2-7; D call uncertain. CDR1 MNHEY and CDR2 SVGAGI come from the germline V gene. CDR3 length: 14 residues. V shed 6 bases and J shed 1 base, with 13 bases lying between them. The CDR3 DNA reads as TGTGCCAGCAGGCCCGACGGGTCATCCTACGAGCAGTACTTC. Its translation: CASRPDGSSYEQYF.

This clonotype was seen a handful of times. The J gene is TRBJ2-5, the V gene TRBV20-1; 7 positions match TRBD1. This CDR3 is 15 amino acids long. Germline lookup yields CDR1 DFQATT and CDR2 SNEGSKA (reference sequence). CDR3 in DNA: TGCAGAGCTCTGACAGGGACCCCTTTGCAAGAGACCCAGTACTTC. This codes for CRALTGTPLQETQYF.

This clonotype was seen many times. The chain is built from TRBV2 and TRBJ1-4, with TRBD1 as a possible D gene (6 bases). CDR1 and CDR2 (germline): SNHLY, FYNNEI. There are 16 residues in the CDR3. V lost 3 bases and J 0 bases, leaving 11 bases between the germline ends. Here the CDR3 reads CASSEWTEPTNEKLFF. The CDR3 region has the DNA TGTGCCAGCAGTGAGTGGACAGAACCAACTAATGAAAAACTGTTTTTT.

This clonotype was counted between two and nine times. The chain carries TRBV6-5 and TRBJ2-1, with no clear D. This CDR3 comprises 12 residues. Germline loops: CDR1 MNHEY, CDR2 SVGAGI. V was pared by 2 bases and J by 5 bases, with 4 bases between. CDR3 sequence (DNA): TGTGCCAGCAGTTACCGGGACAATGAGCAGTTCTTC. Translation gives CASSYRDNEQFF.

J is TRBJ2-1 and V is TRBV20-1, with a weak D call TRBD2 (6 bases). V shed 4 bases and J shed 4 bases, with 17 bases lying between them. The CDR3 length is 15 residues. Germline-derived CDR1 and CDR2 are DFQATT and SNEGSKA (reference sequence). As DNA, the CDR3 is TGCAGTGCTACCGCGACTATGCGGGGTTACAATGAGCAGTTCTTC. It encodes CSATATMRGYNEQFF.

This clonotype was counted between two and nine times. V and J are TRBV9 and TRBJ1-2; TRBD1 agrees at 11 bases. Trimming took 3 bases from V and 4 from J; bases not matched to a gene: 2. CDR3 length equals 14 residues. Germline CDR1 SGDLS, CDR2 YYNGEE. The CDR3 DNA is TGTGCCAGCAGCGGAGGGACAGGGGGCTATGGCTACACCTTC. It yields the protein CASSGGTGGYGYTF.

This clonotype appeared a few times. J is TRBJ1-6 and V is TRBV6-5; the D is unclear. The CDR3 runs to 14 residues. V was shortened by 0 bases and J by 11 bases, with 11 bases between the two germline ends. CDR1 is MNHEY and CDR2 is SVGAGI in the germline V gene. DNA of the CDR3: TGTGCCAGCAGTTACTCACCGCAGGACCCACCCCTCCACTTT. Its translation is CASSYSPQDPPLHF.

This clonotype appeared a few times. The chain has TRBV3-1 and TRBJ1-2, with no clear D. Germline CDR1 reads LGHDT; CDR2 reads YNNKEL (reference sequence). This CDR3 is 12 amino acids long. V lost 0 bases, J lost 5 bases, and 4 bases lay in between. CDR3 region: CASSQDRYGYTF. CDR3 in DNA: TGTGCCAGCAGCCAAGACAGATATGGCTACACCTTC.

This clonotype appeared many times. The chain couples TRBV7-2 to TRBJ2-2, with TRBD2 identical over 10 bases. The germline V gene encodes CDR1 SGHTA and CDR2 FQGNSA. The V segment lost 1 base and the J segment 4 bases; nucleotides outside the gene matches: 0. The CDR3 has 15 residues. The CDR3 sequence is CASSLVAGGTGELFF. In DNA form, the CDR3 reads TGTGCCAGCAGCTTAGTAGCGGGGGGCACCGGGGAGCTGTTTTTT.

Only one count was recorded for this clonotype. This chain links TRBV5-1 with TRBJ1-5; the match to TRBD1 covers 8 bases. Germline V gene data show CDR1 as SGHRS and CDR2 as YFSETQ. Trimming took 4 bases from V and 4 from J; bases not matched to a gene: 7. The CDR3 runs to 15 residues. The CDR3 nucleotides are TGCGCCAGCAGCCAGACGACAGGGGCAAATCAGCCCCAGCATTTT. It is translated as CASSQTTGANQPQHF. Together with reference TRBV5-1 and TRBJ1-5, the CDR3 gives the full variable domain: KAGVTQTPRYLIKTRGQQVTLSCSPISGHRSVSWYQQTPGQGLQFLFEYFSETQRNKGNFPGRFSGRQFSNSRSEMNVSTLELGDSALYLCASSQTTGANQPQHFGDGTRLSIL.